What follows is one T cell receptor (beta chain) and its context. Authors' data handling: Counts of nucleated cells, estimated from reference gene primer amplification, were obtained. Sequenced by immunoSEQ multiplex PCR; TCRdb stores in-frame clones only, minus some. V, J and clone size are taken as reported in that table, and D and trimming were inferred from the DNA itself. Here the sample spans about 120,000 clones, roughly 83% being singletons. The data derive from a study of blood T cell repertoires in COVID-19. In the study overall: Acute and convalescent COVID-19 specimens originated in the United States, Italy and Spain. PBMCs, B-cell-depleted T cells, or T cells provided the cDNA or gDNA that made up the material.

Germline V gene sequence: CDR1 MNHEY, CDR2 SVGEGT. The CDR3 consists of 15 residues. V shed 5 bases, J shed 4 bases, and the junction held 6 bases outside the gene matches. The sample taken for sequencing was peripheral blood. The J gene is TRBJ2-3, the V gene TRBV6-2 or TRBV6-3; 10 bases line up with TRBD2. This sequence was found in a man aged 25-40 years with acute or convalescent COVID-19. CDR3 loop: CASSGSGGGADTQYF. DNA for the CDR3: TGTGCCAGCAGTGGAAGCGGGGGGGGCGCAGATACGCAGTATTTT.